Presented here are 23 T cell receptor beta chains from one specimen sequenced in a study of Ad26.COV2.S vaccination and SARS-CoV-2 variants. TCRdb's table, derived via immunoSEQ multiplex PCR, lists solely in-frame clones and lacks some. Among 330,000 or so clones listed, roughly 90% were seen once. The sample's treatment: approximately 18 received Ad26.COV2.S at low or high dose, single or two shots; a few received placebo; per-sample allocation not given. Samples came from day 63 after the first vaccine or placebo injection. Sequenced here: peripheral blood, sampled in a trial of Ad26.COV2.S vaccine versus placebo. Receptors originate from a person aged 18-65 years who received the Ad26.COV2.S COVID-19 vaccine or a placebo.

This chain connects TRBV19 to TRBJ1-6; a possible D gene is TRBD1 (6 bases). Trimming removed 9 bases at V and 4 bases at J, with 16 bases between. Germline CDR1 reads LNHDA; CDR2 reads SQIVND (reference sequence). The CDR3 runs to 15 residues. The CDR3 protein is CASREGGGYNSPLHF. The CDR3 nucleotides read TGTGCCAGCAGAGAGGGAGGGGGATATAATTCACCCCTCCACTTT.

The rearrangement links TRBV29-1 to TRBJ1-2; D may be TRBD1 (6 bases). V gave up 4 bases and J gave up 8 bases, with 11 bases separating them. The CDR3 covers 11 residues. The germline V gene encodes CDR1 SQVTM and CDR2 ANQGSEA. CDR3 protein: CSVGPGEGYTF. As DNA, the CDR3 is TGCAGCGTTGGGCCAGGGGAGGGCTACACCTTC. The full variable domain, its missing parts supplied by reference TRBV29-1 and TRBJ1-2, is SAVISQKPSRDICQRGTSLTIQCQVDSQVTMMFWYRQQPGQSLTLIATANQGSEATYESGFVIDKFPISRPNLTFSTLTVSNMSPEDSSIYLCSVGPGEGYTFGSGTRLTVV.

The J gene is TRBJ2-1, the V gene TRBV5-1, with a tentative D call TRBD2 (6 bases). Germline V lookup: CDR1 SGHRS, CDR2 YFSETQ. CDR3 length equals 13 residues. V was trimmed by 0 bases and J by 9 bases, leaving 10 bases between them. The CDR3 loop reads CASSLAGGTEQFF. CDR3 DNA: TGCGCCAGCAGCTTGGCCGGGGGTACTGAGCAGTTCTTC.

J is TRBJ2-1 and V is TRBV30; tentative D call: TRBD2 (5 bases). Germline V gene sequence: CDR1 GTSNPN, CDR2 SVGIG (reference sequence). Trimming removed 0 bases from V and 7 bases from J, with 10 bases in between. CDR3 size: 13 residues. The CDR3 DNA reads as TGTGCCTGGAGTGTACAACGCGGGAATGAGCAGTTCTTC. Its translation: CAWSVQRGNEQFF.

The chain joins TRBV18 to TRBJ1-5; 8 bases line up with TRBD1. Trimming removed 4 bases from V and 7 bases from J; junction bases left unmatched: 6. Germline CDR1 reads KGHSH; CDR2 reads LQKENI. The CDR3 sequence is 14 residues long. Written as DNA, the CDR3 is TGTGCCAGCTCACGCACAGGGGGAGGACAGCCCCAGCATTTT. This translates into CASSRTGGGQPQHF.

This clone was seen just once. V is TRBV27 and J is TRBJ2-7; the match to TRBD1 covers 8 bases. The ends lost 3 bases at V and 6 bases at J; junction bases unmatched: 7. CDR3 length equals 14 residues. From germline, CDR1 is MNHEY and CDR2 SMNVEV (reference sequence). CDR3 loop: CASSLLAGGAEQYV. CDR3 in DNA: TGTGCCAGCAGTTTGCTCGCAGGGGGCGCCGAGCAGTACGTC.

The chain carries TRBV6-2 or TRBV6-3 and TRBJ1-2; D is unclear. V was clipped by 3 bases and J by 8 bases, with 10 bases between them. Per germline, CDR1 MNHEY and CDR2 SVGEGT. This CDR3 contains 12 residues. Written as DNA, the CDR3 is TGTGCCAGCAGTTATCTGGATGGGGGCTACACCTTC. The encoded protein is CASSYLDGGYTF.

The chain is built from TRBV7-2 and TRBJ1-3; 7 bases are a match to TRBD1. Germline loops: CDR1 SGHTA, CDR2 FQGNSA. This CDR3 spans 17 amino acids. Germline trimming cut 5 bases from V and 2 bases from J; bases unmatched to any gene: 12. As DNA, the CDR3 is TGTGCCAGCAGCCCACACCCGACAGGGTCTACTGGAAACACCATATATTTT. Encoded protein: CASSPHPTGSTGNTIYF.

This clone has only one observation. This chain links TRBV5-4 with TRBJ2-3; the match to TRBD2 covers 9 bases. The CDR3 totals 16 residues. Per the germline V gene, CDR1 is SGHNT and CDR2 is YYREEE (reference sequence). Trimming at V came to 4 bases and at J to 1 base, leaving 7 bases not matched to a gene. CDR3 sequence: CASSSERGAGTDTQYF. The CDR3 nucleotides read TGTGCCAGCAGCAGTGAGCGGGGGGCGGGCACAGATACGCAGTATTTT.

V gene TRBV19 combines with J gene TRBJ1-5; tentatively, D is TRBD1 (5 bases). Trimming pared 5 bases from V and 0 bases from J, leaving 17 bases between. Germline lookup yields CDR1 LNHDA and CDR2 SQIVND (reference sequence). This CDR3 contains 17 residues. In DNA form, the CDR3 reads TGTGCCAGTAGTCCCACCCGAAGCGGGGGTAGCAATCAGCCCCAGCATTTT. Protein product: CASSPTRSGGSNQPQHF. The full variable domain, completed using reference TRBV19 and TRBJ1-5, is DGGITQSPKYLFRKEGQNVTLSCEQNLNHDAMYWYRQDPGQGLRLIYYSQIVNDFQKGDIAEGYSVSREKKESFPLTVTSAQKNPTAFYLCASSPTRSGGSNQPQHFGDGTRLSIL.

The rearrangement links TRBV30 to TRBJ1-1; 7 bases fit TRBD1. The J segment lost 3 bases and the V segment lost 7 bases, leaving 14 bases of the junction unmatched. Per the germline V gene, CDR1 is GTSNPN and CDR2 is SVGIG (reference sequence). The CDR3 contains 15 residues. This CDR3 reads CASRNPGQIYTEAFF. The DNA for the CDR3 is TGTGCCTCTAGGAACCCGGGACAGATTTACACTGAAGCTTTCTTT.

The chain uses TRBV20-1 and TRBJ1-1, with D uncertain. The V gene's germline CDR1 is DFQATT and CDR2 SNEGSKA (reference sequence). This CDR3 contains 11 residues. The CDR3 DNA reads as TGCAGCCGAAACCGGGCCACTGAAGCTTTCTTT. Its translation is CSRNRATEAFF.

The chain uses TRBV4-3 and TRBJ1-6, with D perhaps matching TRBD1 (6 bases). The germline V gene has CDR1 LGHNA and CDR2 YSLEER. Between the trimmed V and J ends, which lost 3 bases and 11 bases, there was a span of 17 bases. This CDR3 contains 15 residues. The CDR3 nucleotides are TGCGCCAGCAGCCATTACGACACACAGGGCGCACCCCTCCACTTT. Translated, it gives CASSHYDTQGAPLHF.

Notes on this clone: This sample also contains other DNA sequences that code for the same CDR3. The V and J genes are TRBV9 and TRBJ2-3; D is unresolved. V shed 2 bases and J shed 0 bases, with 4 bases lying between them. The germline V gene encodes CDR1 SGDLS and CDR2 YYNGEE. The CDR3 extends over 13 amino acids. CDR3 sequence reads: CASSVTSTDTQYF. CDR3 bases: TGTGCCAGCAGCGTTACGAGCACAGATACGCAGTATTTT.

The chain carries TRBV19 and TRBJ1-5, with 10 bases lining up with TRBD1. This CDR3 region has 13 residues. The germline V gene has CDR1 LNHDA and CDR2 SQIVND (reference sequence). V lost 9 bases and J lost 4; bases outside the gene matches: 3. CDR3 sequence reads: CASGGQGNQPQHF. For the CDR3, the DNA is TGTGCCAGCGGGGGACAGGGGAATCAGCCCCAGCATTTT.

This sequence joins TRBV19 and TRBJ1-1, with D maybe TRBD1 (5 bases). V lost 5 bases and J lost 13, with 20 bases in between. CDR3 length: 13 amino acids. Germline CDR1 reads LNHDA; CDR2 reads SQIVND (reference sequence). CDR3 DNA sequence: TGTGCCAGTAGTTCCCGCAGGGCCGCATGGGGTTTCTTT. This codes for CASSSRRAAWGFF.

CDR3 sequence reads: CASSQEAGTSGSWAYNEQFF. In nucleotides, the CDR3 is TGCGCCAGCAGCCAAGAAGCCGGGACTAGCGGGAGTTGGGCCTACAATGAGCAGTTCTTC. The V and J genes are TRBV4-3 and TRBJ2-1; 14 bases match TRBD2. The CDR3 length is 20 residues. Trimming removed 0 bases from V and 2 bases from J; junction bases left unmatched: 9. The germline CDR1 and CDR2 sequences are LGHNA and YSLEER.

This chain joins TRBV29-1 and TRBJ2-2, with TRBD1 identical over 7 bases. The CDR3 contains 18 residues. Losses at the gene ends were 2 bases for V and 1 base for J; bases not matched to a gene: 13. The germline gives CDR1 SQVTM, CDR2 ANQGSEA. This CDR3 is CSVENPDRSTRNTGELFF. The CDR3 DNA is TGCAGCGTTGAAAATCCGGACAGGTCCACTCGGAACACCGGGGAGCTGTTTTTT.

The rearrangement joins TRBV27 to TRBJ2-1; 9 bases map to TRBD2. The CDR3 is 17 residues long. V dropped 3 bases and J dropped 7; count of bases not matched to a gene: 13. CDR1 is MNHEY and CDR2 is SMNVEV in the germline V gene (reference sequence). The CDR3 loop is CASSLVRLAGRGNEQFF. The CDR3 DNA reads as TGTGCCAGCAGTTTGGTGAGGCTAGCGGGACGAGGGAATGAGCAGTTCTTC.

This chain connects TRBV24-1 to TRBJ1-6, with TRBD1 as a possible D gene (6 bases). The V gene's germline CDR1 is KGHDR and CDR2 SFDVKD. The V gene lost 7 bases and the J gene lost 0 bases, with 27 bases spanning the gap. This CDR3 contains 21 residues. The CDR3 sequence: CATSPVMYTGPTDSYNSPLHF. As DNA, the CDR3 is TGTGCCACCAGCCCCGTAATGTACACAGGGCCGACCGACTCCTATAATTCACCCCTCCACTTT.

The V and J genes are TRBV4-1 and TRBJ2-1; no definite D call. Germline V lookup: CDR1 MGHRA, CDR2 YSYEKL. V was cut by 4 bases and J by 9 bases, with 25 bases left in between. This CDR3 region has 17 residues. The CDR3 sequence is CASSLNTLRTQNPEQFF. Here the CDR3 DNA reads TGCGCCAGCAGCCTGAATACTTTACGGACCCAAAACCCTGAGCAGTTCTTC.

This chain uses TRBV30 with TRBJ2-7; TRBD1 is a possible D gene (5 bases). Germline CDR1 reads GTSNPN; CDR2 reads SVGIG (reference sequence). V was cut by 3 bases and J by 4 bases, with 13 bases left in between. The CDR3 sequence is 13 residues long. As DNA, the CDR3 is TGTGCCTGGAGGCTTCAGGGTCATTACGAGCAGTACGTC. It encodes CAWRLQGHYEQYV.

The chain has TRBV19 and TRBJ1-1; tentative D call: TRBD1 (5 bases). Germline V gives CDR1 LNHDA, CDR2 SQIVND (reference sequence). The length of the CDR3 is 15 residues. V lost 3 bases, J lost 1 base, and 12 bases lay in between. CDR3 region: CASSIRTKRNTEAFF. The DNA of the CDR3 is TGTGCCAGTAGTATTAGGACAAAGAGGAACACTGAAGCTTTCTTT.